This T cell receptor beta chain was documented in a study of shared clonotypes between healthy human individuals. Over several immunoSEQ plates, each subset's genomic DNA was distributed in even portions. Produced via immunoSEQ multiplex PCR; TCRdb's table is partial and in-frame only. The sample lists 600,000 to 750,000 clones; approximately 72% were seen once. The CDR3 contains 16 residues. Germline CDR1 is SGHNT and CDR2 is YYREEE (reference sequence). V was cut by 0 bases and J by 6 bases, with 15 bases left in between. A single count supports this clone. Sequencing was carried out using memory CD4+ T cells sorted from blood. Sample subset: CD45RA-negative fraction. This TCR was recovered from a woman aged 25 to 39 in good health. This chain joins TRBV5-4 and TRBJ2-2; D gene ambiguous. CDR3 sequence reads: CASSLVGNRAAGELFF. For the CDR3, the DNA is TGTGCCAGCAGCTTGGTGGGAAATAGAGCTGCCGGGGAGCTGTTTTTT. Based on the CDR3 plus reference TRBV5-4 and TRBJ2-2, the full variable domain is ETGVTQSPTHLIKTRGQQVTLRCSSQSGHNTVSWYQQALGQGPQFIFQYYREEENGRGNFPPRFSGLQFPNYSSELNVNALELDDSALYLCASSLVGNRAAGELFFGEGSRLTVL.